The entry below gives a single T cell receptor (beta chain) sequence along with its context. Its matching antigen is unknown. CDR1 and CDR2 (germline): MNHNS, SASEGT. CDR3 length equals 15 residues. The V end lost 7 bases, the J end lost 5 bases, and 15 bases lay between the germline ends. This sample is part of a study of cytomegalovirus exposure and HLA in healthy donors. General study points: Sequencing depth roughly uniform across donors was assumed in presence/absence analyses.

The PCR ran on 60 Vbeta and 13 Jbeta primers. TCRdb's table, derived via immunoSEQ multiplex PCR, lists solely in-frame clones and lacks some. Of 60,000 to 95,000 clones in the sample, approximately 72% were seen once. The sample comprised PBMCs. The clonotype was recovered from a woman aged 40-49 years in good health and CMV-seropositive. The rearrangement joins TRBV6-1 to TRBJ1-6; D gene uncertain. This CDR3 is CASKETLRNNSPLHF. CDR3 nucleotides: TGTGCCAGCAAGGAGACTTTGAGAAATAATTCACCCCTCCACTTT.